What follows are 17 T cell receptor beta chains derived from one specimen sequenced in a study. TCRdb ran MiXCR on the RT-PCR reads and lists one entry per CDR3 protein. The profile shows about 700,000 distinct CDR3 sequences, around 14% of them singletons. The specimen was memory CD4+ T cells from blood. Receptors were obtained from a female donor in good health, serving as a healthy control.

The V call is TRBV20-1, the J call TRBJ1-1; no clear D. From germline, CDR1 is DFQATT and CDR2 SNEGSKA (reference sequence). The CDR3 sequence is 16 residues long. V was clipped by 1 base and J by 1 base, with 16 bases between them. This CDR3 reads CSARGVDRLPNTEAFF. The CDR3 coding sequence is TGCAGTGCTAGAGGAGTCGATAGGTTGCCGAACACTGAAGCTTTCTTT.

This clonotype was seen many times. The chain recombines TRBV5-1 with TRBJ2-1; 10 bases are a match to TRBD1. Germline loops: CDR1 SGHRS, CDR2 YFSETQ. The CDR3 has 16 residues. The V gene end was trimmed by 4 bases and the J gene end by 7 bases; junction bases not matched to a gene: 11. The CDR3 nucleotides are TGCGCCAGCAGCCTTGACGGACAGGGGGGATTTAATGAGCAGTTCTTC. Translated: CASSLDGQGGFNEQFF. Filled out from reference TRBV5-1 and TRBJ2-1, the complete variable domain reads KAGVTQTPRYLIKTRGQQVTLSCSPISGHRSVSWYQQTPGQGLQFLFEYFSETQRNKGNFPGRFSGRQFSNSRSEMNVSTLELGDSALYLCASSLDGQGGFNEQFFGPGTRLTVL.

This clonotype was seen a handful of times. V and J are TRBV4-1 and TRBJ1-2, with 10 bases fitting TRBD1. The CDR3 is made up of 18 amino acids. Trimming at V came to 2 bases and at J to 2 bases, leaving 11 bases not matched to a gene. The V gene's germline CDR1 is MGHRA and CDR2 YSYEKL. The CDR3 coding sequence is TGCGCCAGCAGCCAAACGGGCGACAGGGGGCTGCTAAACTATGGCTACACCTTC. Translation: CASSQTGDRGLLNYGYTF.

The V and J genes are TRBV4-2 and TRBJ2-7, with 7 bases matching TRBD1. With V trimmed by 3 bases and J by 2 bases, 1 base remained unmatched. This CDR3 is 13 amino acids long. Germline CDR1 reads LGHNA; CDR2 reads YNFKEQ. CDR3 in DNA: TGTGCCAGCAGCCATGGACAGGCCTACGAGCAGTACTTC. Translated, it gives CASSHGQAYEQYF.

This clonotype appeared a few times. The chain couples TRBV2 to TRBJ2-1; 10 nucleotides line up with TRBD2. V dropped 4 bases and J dropped 9; count of bases not matched to a gene: 3. The length of the CDR3 is 13 residues. CDR1 and CDR2 (germline): SNHLY, FYNNEI. In DNA, the CDR3 is TGTGCCAGCAGTGCTAGCGGGAGTACTGAGCAGTTCTTC. Amino acid sequence: CASSASGSTEQFF.

This clonotype has ten or more counts. Here the CDR3 DNA reads TGTGCCAGCAGCCAAAATCCCGACAGTCGAGGCTACACCTTC. Its translation is CASSQNPDSRGYTF. V is TRBV6-6 and J is TRBJ1-2, with D maybe TRBD1 (5 bases). This CDR3 contains 14 residues. With 6 bases removed from V and 8 bases from J, the gap between germline ends came to 19 bases. Germline V lookup: CDR1 MNHNY, CDR2 SVGAGI (reference sequence).

V gene TRBV27 combines with J gene TRBJ1-1; tentatively, D is TRBD1 (6 bases). Germline V CDR1 and CDR2: MNHEY, SMNVEV (reference sequence). The CDR3 sequence is 15 residues long. The ends were cut back, 5 bases at V and 1 base at J, with 14 bases in the middle. CDR3 protein: CASSRGGRWNTEAFF. DNA of the CDR3: TGTGCCAGCAGTCGCGGGGGGCGTTGGAACACTGAAGCTTTCTTT.

The chain combines TRBV18 with TRBJ2-6; 9 bases map to TRBD1. Germline CDR1 and CDR2: KGHSH and LQKENI. CDR3 size: 12 residues. V lost 6 bases and J lost 11; bases outside the gene matches: 2. In DNA form, the CDR3 reads TGTGCCAGCTCCCGGGACAGGGACGTCCTGACTTTC. Residues: CASSRDRDVLTF.

The chain recombines TRBV20-1 with TRBJ2-1, with a weak D call TRBD2 (7 bases). The germline V gene encodes CDR1 DFQATT and CDR2 SNEGSKA (reference sequence). V was pared by 2 bases and J by 2 bases, with 16 bases between. The CDR3 extends over 16 amino acids. DNA for the CDR3: TGCAGTGCTAGATGGGGGGGGCTAGTTACCTACAATGAGCAGTTCTTC. This codes for CSARWGGLVTYNEQFF.

In the case of this clonotype: A much more abundant neighbour one base away suggests this may be a read error. J is TRBJ1-5 and V is TRBV6-6; D ambiguous. The CDR3 is 12 amino acids. CDR1 and CDR2 from the germline V gene are MNHNY and SVGAGI (reference sequence). The V end lost 5 bases, the J end lost 5 bases, and 7 bases lay between the germline ends. In DNA, the CDR3 is TGTGCCAGCAGTCCATATTATCAGCCCCAGCATTTT. The encoded protein is CASSPYYQPQHF.

This clonotype was seen ten or more times. The chain combines TRBV3-1 with TRBJ1-2; TRBD1 is a possible D gene (5 bases). The CDR3 totals 16 residues. The germline V and J ends were trimmed by 0 bases and 2 bases, with 13 bases remaining between them. In germline, CDR1 is LGHDT, CDR2 YNNKEL (reference sequence). The DNA for the CDR3 is TGTGCCAGCAGCCAAGAGGGGCGCAGACTGAACTATGGCTACACCTTC. It yields the protein CASSQEGRRLNYGYTF.

The J gene is TRBJ2-2, the V gene TRBV5-1; 8 nucleotides agree with TRBD2. Germline-derived CDR1 and CDR2 are SGHRS and YFSETQ. After removal of 3 bases from V and 5 bases from J, the junction contained 6 bases not matched to a gene. The CDR3 spans 15 residues. CDR3 protein: CASSSFSSGTGELFF. CDR3 DNA: TGCGCCAGCAGCTCTTTTTCTAGCGGGACCGGGGAGCTGTTTTTT.

In its sample, this clonotype was seen a few times. The chain is built from TRBV29-1 and TRBJ1-2; D not certain. Looked up from germline, CDR1 is SQVTM and CDR2 is ANQGSEA. V gave up 7 bases and J gave up 2 bases, with 11 bases separating them. This CDR3 is 12 amino acids long. The CDR3 DNA is TGCAGCGGGCGAACGGCGAACTATGGCTACACCTTC. Its protein product is CSGRTANYGYTF.

This clonotype was detected ten times or more. This rearrangement joins TRBV7-3 to TRBJ2-5, with TRBD1 matching 7 bases. CDR1 is SGHTA, CDR2 FQGTGA, per germline. The CDR3 runs to 15 residues. V gave up 4 bases and J gave up 1 base; unmatched junction bases: 6. The CDR3 bases are TGTGCCAGCAGCTCTACGGGACAGCCCCAAGAGACCCAGTACTTC. Its translation is CASSSTGQPQETQYF.

The gene calls are TRBV7-3 and TRBJ2-1, with D unclear. The V and J ends lost 5 bases and 0 bases respectively, with 14 bases between them. The length of the CDR3 is 16 residues. Germline V lookup: CDR1 SGHTA, CDR2 FQGTGA. The CDR3 protein is CASSTRTSSSYNEQFF. CDR3 DNA: TGTGCCAGCAGCACTCGAACCTCGAGCTCCTACAATGAGCAGTTCTTC.

In its sample, this clonotype was seen a few times. The chain couples TRBV10-1 to TRBJ2-1; weak D call: TRBD2 (5 bases). Trimming removed 0 bases from V and 7 bases from J, with 10 bases in between. The CDR3 has 14 residues. In germline, CDR1 is WNHNN, CDR2 SYGVQD (reference sequence). The CDR3 DNA reads as TGCGCCAGCAGTGAGTCTCCAGCGGAGAATGAGCAGTTCTTC. The encoded protein is CASSESPAENEQFF.

The chain recombines TRBV7-9 with TRBJ2-7, with 9 bases that match TRBD1. The germline V gene encodes CDR1 SEHNR and CDR2 FQNEAQ (reference sequence). The CDR3 is 14 amino acids. The junction had 7 bases not matched to a gene; V was cut back by 7 bases and J by 3 bases. CDR3 amino acids: CASTDDRGNYEQYF. CDR3 in DNA: TGTGCCAGCACAGATGACAGGGGGAACTACGAGCAGTACTTC.